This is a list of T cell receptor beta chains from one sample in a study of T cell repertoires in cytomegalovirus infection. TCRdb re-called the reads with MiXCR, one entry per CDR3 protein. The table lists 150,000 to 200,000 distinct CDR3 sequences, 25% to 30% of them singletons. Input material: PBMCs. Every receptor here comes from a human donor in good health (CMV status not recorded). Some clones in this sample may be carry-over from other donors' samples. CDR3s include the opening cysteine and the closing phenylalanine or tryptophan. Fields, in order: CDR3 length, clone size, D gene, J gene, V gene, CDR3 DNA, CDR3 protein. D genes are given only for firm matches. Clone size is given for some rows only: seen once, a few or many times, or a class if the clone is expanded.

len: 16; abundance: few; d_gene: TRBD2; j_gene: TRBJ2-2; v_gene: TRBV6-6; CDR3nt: TGTGCCAGCAGTCACGGGAACGGGGGGGCCCCCGGGGAGCTGTTTTTT; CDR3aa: CASSHGNGGAPGELFF
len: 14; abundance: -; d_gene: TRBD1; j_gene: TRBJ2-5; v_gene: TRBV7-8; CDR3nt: TGTGCCAGCAGCCGTGGACAGGGGGCAGAGACCCAGTACTTC; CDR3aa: CASSRGQGAETQYF
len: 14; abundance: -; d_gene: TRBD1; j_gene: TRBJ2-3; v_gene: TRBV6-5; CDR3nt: TGTGCCAGCAGTTTCCAATATTCGACAGGGGAGCAGTATTTT; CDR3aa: CASSFQYSTGEQYF
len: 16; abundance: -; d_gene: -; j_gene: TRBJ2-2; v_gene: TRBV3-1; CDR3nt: TGTGCCAGCAGCCAAGATTCCTGGGTGGTCACCGGGGAGCTGTTTTTT; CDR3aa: CASSQDSWVVTGELFF
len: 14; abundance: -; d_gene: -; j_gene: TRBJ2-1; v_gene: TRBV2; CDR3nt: TGTGCCAGCAGTGAAACGGTCTCCAACAATGAGCAGTTCTTC; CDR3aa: CASSETVSNNEQFF
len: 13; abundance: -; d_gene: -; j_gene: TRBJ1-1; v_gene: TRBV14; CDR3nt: TGTGCCAGCAGCCAAGCCCTTAACACTGAAGCTTTCTTT; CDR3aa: CASSQALNTEAFF
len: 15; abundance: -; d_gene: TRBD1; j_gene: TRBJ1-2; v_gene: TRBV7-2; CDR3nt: TGTGCCAGCAGCTTAGTAATAGGGACAGGGTATGGCTACACCTTC; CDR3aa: CASSLVIGTGYGYTF
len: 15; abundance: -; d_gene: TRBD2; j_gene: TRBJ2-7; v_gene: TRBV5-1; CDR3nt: TGCGCCAGCAGATCCCCTAGCGGGGGGAACTACGAGCAGTACTTC; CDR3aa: CASRSPSGGNYEQYF
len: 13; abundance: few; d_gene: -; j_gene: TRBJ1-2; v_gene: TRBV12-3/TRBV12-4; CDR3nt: TGTGCCAGCAGCCCACTTCGGAGCTATGGCTACACCTTC; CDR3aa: CASSPLRSYGYTF
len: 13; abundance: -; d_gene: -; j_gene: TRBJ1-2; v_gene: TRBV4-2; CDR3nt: TGTGCCAGCAGCCAAGGGGGGAGCTATGGCTACACCTTC; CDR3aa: CASSQGGSYGYTF
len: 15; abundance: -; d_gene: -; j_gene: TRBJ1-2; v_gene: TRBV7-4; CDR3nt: TGTGCCAGCAGCGTAGCGCGGGGCAGCCGGCATGGCTACACCTTC; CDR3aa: CASSVARGSRHGYTF
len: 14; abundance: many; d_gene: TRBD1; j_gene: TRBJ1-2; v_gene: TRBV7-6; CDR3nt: TGTGCCAGCAGCACATGGCAAGGGGGCCCTGGCTACACCTTC; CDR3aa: CASSTWQGGPGYTF
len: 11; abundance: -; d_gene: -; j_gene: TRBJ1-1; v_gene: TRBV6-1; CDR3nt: TGTGCCAGTCGGCGAGACACTGAAGCTTTCTTT; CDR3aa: CASRRDTEAFF
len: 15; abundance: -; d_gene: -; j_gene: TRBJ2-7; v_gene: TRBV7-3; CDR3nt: TGTGCCAGCAGCTTAGGCGGCAGGGGAACGGGGGAGCAGTACTTC; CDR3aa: CASSLGGRGTGEQYF
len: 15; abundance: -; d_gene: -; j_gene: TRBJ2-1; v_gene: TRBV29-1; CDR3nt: TGCAGCGTTGTCCCACACGACAGTGTTTACAATGAGCAGTTCTTC; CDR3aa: CSVVPHDSVYNEQFF
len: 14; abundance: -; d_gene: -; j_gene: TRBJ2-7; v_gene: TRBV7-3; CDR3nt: TGTGCCAGCAGCCCCGGCGGCAGGGGATCCGAGCAGTACTTC; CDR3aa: CASSPGGRGSEQYF
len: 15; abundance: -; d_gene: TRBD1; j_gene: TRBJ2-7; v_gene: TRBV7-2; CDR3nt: TGTGCCAGCAGCGCCCAGGGAGGGACAGGGGACGAGCAGTACTTC; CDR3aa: CASSAQGGTGDEQYF
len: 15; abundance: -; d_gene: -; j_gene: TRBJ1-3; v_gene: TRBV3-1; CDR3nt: TGTGCCAGCAGCCCAGGCCGGATCTCTGGAAACACCATATATTTT; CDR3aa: CASSPGRISGNTIYF
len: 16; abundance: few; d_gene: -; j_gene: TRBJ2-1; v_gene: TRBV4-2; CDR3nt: TGTGCCAGCAGCCAAGACCGGGATAGCTCCTACAATGAGCAGTTCTTC; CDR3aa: CASSQDRDSSYNEQFF
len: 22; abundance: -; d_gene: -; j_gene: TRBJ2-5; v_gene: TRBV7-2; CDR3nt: TGTGCCAGCAGCCCCCGGGGGCCAGGGTCCCTTTTCTTCGGCCCTCGTCAAGAGACCCAGTACTTC; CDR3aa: CASSPRGPGSLFFGPRQETQYF
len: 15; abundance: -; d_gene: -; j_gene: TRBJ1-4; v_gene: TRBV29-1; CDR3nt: TGCAGCGTTGAAGATAGCGACAGGTCGGGTGAAAAACTGTTTTTT; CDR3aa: CSVEDSDRSGEKLFF
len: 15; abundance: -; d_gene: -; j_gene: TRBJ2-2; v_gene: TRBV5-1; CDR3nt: TGCGCCAGCAGCTTGGGCCCGGCGAACACCGGGGAGCTGTTTTTT; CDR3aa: CASSLGPANTGELFF
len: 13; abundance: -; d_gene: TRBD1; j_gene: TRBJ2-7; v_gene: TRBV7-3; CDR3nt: TGTGCCAGCAGCTTAACGGCAGGGGGCGAGCAGTACTTC; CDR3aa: CASSLTAGGEQYF
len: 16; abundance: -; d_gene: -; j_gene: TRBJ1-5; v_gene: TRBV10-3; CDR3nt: TGTGCCATCAGTGAGTCCCCGACGGGAGGCAATCAGCCCCAGCATTTT; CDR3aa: CAISESPTGGNQPQHF
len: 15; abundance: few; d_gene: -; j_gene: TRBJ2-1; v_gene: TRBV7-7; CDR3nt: TGTGCTAGCAGCCTAAACCTGGGACCGGGCGATGAGCAGTTCTTC; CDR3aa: CASSLNLGPGDEQFF
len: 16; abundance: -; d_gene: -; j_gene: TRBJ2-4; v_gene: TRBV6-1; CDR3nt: TGTGCCAGCAGTGAAATGGTCGAAGTAACCAAAAACATTCAGTACTTC; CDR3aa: CASSEMVEVTKNIQYF
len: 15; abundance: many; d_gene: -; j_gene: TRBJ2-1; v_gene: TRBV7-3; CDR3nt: TGTGCCAGCAGCTTAGGCATCCACTCGGGCGATGAGCAGTTCTTC; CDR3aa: CASSLGIHSGDEQFF
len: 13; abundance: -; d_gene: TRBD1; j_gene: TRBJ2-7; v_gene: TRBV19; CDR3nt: TGTGCCAGCACCGGGACAGGCGCCTACGAGCAGTACTTC; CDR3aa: CASTGTGAYEQYF
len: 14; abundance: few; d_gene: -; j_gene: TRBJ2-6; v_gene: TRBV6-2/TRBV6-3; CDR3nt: TGTGCCAGCAAGATTATGGCTGGGGCCAACGTCCTGACTTTC; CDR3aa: CASKIMAGANVLTF
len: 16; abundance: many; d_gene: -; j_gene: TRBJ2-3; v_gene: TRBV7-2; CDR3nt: TGTGCCAGCAGCTTAGCGGGGGGCGGGGGCGGGGATACGCAGTATTTT; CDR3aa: CASSLAGGGGGDTQYF
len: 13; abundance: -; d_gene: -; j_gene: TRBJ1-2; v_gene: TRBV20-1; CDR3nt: TGCAGTGCTACCCTTTGGGGAACGCATGGCTACACCTTC; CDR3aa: CSATLWGTHGYTF
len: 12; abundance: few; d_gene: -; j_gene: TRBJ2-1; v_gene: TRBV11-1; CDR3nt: TGTGCCAGCAGCTTAGATGGCCCCGAGCAGTTCTTC; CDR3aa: CASSLDGPEQFF
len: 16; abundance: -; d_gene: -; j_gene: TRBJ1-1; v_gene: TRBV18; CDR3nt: TGTGCCAGCTCACCAGTTGGCGGCTCCATGAACACTGAAGCTTTCTTT; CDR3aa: CASSPVGGSMNTEAFF
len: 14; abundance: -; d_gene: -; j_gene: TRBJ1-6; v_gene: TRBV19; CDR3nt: TGTGCCAGTACTCTCCAGGGTAGTCATTCACCCCTCCACTTT; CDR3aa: CASTLQGSHSPLHF
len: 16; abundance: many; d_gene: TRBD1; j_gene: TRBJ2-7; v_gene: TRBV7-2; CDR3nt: TGTGCCAGCAGCTCGCTCGATCAGGACAGGGATTACGAGCAGTACTTC; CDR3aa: CASSSLDQDRDYEQYF
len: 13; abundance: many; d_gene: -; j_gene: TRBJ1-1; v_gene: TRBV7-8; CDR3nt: TGTGCCAGCAGCTTAGCCGGCACTCAAGAAGCTTTCTTT; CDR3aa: CASSLAGTQEAFF
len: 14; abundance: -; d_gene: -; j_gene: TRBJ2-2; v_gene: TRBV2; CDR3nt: TGTGCCAGCAAGCAGACGGTGAACACCGGGGAGCTGTTTTTT; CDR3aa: CASKQTVNTGELFF
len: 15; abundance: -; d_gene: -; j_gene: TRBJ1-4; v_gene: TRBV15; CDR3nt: TGTGCCACCAGCAGAGGGGACGCGGGAGGTGAAAAACTGTTTTTT; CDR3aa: CATSRGDAGGEKLFF
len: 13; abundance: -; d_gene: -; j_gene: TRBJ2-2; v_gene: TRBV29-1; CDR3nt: TGCAGCGCATTCCTAGGGGGCACCGGGGAGCTGTTTTTT; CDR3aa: CSAFLGGTGELFF
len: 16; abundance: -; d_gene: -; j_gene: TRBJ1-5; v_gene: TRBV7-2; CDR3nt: TGTGCCAGCAGCTTAGGAGGGGGAGGTAGCAATCAGCCCCAGCATTTT; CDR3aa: CASSLGGGGSNQPQHF
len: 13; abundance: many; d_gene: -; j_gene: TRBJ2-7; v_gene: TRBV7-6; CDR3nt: TGTGCCAGCAGCTCCGGGACACCCTACGAGCAGTACTTC; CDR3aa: CASSSGTPYEQYF
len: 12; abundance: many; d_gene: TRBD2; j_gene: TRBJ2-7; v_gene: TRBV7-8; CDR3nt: TGTGCCAGCAGCTGGGGCGGGGGAGAGCAGTACTTC; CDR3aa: CASSWGGGEQYF
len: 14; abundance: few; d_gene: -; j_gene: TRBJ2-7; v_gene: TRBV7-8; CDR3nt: TGTGCCAGCAGCCCGACGACAGGCCAAACAGAGCAGTACTTC; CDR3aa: CASSPTTGQTEQYF
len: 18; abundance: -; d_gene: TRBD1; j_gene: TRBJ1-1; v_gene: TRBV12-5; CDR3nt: TGTGCTAGTGGTTTCCAACTGGAAGGGACAGGGACGAACACTGAAGCTTTCTTT; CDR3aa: CASGFQLEGTGTNTEAFF
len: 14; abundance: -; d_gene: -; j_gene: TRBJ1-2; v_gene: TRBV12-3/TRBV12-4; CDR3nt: TGTGCCAGCAGTTTAAAGGCACAGGGAGACGGCTACACCTTC; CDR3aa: CASSLKAQGDGYTF
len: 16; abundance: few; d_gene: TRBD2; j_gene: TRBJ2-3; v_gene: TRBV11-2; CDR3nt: TGTGCCAGCAGCTCCCGCCCGGCGACTAGCTTTGATACGCAGTATTTT; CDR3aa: CASSSRPATSFDTQYF
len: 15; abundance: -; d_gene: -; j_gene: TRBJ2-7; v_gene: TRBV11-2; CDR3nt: TGTGCCAGCAGCCCCCAGCCGGGGGCTCTTGACGAGCAGTACTTC; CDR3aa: CASSPQPGALDEQYF
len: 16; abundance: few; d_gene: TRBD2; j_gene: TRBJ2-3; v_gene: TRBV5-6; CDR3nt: TGTGCCAGCAGCTTGCCTAGCGGGGGACGCGGGGATACGCAGTATTTT; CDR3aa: CASSLPSGGRGDTQYF
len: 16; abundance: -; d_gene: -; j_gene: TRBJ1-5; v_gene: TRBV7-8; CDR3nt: TGTGCCAGCAGTTCATGGGGGGTGGGTAGCAATCAGCCCCAGCATTTT; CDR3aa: CASSSWGVGSNQPQHF
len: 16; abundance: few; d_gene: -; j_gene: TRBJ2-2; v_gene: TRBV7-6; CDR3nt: TGTGCCAGCAGCCCTGGACCGCTTCTCAACACCGGGGAGCTGTTTTTT; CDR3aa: CASSPGPLLNTGELFF
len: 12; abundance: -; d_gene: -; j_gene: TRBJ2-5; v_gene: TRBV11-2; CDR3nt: TGTGCCAGCAGCTTACACTGGGAGACCCAGTACTTC; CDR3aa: CASSLHWETQYF
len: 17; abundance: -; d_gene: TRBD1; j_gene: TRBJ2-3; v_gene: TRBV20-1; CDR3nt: TGCAGTGCTGACGATACCGGGACAGGGTACGGCACAGATACGCAGTATTTT; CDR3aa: CSADDTGTGYGTDTQYF
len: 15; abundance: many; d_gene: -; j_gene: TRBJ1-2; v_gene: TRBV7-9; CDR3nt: TGTGCCAGCACCCCACGGGATGGAGCTAACTATGGCTACACCTTC; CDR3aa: CASTPRDGANYGYTF
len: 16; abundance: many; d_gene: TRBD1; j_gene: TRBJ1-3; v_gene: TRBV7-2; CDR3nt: TGTGCCAGCAGCTTAGCGAGGACAGGGGGAGGAAACACCATATATTTT; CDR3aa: CASSLARTGGGNTIYF
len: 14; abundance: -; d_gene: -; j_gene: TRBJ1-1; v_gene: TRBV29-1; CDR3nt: TGCAGCGTTGCGGGACCCTCTCGTTACACTGAAGCTTTCTTT; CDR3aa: CSVAGPSRYTEAFF